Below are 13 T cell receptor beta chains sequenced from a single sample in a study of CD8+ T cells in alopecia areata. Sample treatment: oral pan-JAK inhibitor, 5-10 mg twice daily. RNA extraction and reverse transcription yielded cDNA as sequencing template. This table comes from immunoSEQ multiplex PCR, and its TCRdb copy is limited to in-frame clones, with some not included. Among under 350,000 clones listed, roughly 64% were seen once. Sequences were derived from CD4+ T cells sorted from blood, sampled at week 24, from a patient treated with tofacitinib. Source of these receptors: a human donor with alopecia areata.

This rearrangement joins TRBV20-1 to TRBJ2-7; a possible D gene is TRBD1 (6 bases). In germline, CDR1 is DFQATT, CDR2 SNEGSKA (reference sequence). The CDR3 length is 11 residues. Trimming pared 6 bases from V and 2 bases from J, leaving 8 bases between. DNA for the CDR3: TGCAGTGCCACAGGGACCTACGAGCAGTACTTC. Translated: CSATGTYEQYF.

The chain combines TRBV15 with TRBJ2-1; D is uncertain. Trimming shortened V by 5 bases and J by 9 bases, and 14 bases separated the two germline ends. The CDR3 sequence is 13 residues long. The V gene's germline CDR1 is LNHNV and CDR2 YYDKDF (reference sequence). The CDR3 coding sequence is TGTGCCACCAGCCGGTCGCTGGATAGTGAGCAGTTCTTC. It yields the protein CATSRSLDSEQFF.

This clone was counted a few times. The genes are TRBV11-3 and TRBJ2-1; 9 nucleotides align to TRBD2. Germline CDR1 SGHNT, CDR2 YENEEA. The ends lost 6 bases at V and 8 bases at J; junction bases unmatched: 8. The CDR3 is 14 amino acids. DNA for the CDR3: TGTGCCAGCAGTCCGGGACTAGCTCGCGATGAGCAGTTCTTC. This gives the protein CASSPGLARDEQFF. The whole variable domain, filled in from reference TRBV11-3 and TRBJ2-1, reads EAGVVQSPRYKIIEKKQPVAFWCNPISGHNTLYWYLQNLGQGPELLIRYENEEAVDDSQLPKDRFSAERLKGVDSTLKIQPAELGDSAVYLCASSPGLARDEQFFGPGTRLTVL.

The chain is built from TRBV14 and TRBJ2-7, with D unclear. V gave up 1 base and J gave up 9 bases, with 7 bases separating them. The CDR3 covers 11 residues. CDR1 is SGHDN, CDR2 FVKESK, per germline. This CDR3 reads CASSQGRVQYF. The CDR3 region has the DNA TGTGCCAGCAGCCAAGGTAGGGTGCAGTACTTC.

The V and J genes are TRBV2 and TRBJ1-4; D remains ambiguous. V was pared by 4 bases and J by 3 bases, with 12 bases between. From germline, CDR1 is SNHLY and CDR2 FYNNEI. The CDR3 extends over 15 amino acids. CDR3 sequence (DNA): TGTGCCAGCAGTGGTAGGGCAGCCTCTAATGAAAAACTGTTTTTT. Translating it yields CASSGRAASNEKLFF.

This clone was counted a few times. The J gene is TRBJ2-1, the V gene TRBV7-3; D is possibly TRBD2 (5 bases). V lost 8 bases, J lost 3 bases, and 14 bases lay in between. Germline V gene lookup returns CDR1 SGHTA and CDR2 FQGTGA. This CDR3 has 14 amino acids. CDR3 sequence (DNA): TGTGCCAGCCCTTCCAAAACTAGCTACAATGAGCAGTTCTTC. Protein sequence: CASPSKTSYNEQFF.

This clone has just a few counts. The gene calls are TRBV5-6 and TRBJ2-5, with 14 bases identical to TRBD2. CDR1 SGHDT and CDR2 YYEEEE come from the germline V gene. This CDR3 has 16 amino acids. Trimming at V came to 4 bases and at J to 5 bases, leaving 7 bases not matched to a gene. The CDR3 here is CASSLGLAGGYETQYF. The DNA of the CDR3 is TGTGCCAGCAGCCTCGGACTAGCGGGGGGTTACGAGACCCAGTACTTC.

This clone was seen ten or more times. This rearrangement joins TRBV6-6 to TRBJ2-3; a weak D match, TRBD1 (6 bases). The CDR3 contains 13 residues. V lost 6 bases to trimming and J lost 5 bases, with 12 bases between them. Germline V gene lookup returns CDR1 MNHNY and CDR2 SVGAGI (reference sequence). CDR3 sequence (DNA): TGTGCCAGCAGCCCCGACAGGAAAGATACGCAGTATTTT. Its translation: CASSPDRKDTQYF.

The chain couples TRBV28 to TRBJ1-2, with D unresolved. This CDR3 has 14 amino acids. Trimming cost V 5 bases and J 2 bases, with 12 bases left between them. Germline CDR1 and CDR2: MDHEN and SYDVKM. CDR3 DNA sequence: TGTGCCAGCAGTCTAACAGTGGGAAACTATGGCTACACCTTC. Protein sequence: CASSLTVGNYGYTF.

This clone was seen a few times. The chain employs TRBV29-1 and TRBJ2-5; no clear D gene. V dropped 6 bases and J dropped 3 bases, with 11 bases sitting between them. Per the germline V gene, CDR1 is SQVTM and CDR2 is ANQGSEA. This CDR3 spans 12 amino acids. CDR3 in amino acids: CSVHDMKETQYF. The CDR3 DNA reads TGCAGCGTCCACGACATGAAAGAGACCCAGTACTTC.

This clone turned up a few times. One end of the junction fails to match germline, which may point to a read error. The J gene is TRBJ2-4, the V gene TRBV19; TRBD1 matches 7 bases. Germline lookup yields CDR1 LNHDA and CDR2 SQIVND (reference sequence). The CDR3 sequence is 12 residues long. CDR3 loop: CASRHSGTAYVF. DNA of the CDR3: TGTGCCAGTAGACATTCCGGGACAGCCTATGTCTTC.

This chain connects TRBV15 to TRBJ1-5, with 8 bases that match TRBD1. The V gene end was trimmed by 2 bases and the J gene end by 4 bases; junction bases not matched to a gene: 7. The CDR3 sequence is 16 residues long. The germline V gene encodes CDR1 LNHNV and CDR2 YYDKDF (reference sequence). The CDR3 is CATSRTSGGGNQPQHF. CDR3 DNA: TGTGCCACCAGCAGAACCTCAGGGGGCGGAAATCAGCCCCAGCATTTT.

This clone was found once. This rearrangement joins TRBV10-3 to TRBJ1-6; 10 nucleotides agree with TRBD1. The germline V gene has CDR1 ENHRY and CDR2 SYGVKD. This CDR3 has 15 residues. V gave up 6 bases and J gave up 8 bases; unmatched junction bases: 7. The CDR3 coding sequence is TGTGCCATCAGACCCGGGACAGGGGACCATTCACCCCTCCACTTT. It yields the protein CAIRPGTGDHSPLHF.